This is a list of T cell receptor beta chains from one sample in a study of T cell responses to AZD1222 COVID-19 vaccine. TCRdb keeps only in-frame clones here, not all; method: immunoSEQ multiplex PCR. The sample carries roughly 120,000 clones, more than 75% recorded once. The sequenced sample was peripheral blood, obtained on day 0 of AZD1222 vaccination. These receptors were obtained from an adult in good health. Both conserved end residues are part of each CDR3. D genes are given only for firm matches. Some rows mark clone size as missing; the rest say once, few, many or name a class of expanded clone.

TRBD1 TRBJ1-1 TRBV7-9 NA CASRAGQSYTEAFF TGTGCCAGCAGGGCGGGACAGAGCTACACTGAAGCTTTCTTT
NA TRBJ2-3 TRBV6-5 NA CASSYSGTLITDTQYF TGTGCCAGCAGTTACTCGGGGACCTTAATCACAGATACGCAGTATTTT
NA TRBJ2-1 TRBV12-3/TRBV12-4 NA CASSQDRSLPTFF TGTGCCAGCAGCCAGGACAGAAGTTTGCCTACGTTCTTC
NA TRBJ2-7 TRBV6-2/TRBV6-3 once CASSYGQGYYEQYF TGTGCCAGCAGTTACGGGCAGGGTTATTACGAGCAGTACTTC
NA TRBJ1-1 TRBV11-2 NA CAIKGGVDTEAFF TGTGCTATAAAAGGGGGGGTGGACACTGAAGCTTTCTTT
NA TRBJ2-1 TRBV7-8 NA CASSLGRTPTWFF TGTGCCAGCAGCTTAGGCCGGACTCCCACCTGGTTCTTC
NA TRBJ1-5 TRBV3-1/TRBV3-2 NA CASSQGPRNQPQHF TGTGCCAGCAGCCAAGGACCCAGAAATCAGCCCCAGCATTTT
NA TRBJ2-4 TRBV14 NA CASSQAMGGPKNIQYF TGTGCCAGCAGCCAAGCGATGGGGGGACCCAAAAACATTCAGTACTTC
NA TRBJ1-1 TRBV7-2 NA CASSRRQANTEAFF TGTGCCAGCAGCCGCCGACAGGCTAACACTGAAGCTTTCTTT
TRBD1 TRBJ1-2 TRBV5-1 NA CASTRTGSMGYGYTF TGCGCCAGCACTCGGACAGGTTCAATGGGCTATGGCTACACCTTC
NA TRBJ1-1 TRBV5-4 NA CASSLDMVKTEAFF TGTGCCAGCAGCCTCGACATGGTGAAAACTGAAGCTTTCTTT
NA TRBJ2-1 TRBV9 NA CASSVEGGTYNEQFF TGTGCCAGCAGCGTAGAGGGCGGAACCTACAATGAGCAGTTCTTC
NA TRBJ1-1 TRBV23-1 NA CASSQSKREGAFF TGCGCCAGCAGTCAATCGAAAAGGGAGGGAGCTTTCTTT
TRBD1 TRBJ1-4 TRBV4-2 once CASSRTGAEKLFF TGTGCCAGCAGCCGGACAGGGGCTGAAAAACTGTTTTTT
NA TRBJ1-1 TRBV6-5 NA CASRALDRNTEAFF TGTGCCAGCAGAGCCCTCGATCGGAACACTGAAGCTTTCTTT
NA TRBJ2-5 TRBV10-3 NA CAISGASRGTQYF TGTGCCATCAGTGGGGCTTCAAGGGGGACCCAGTACTTC
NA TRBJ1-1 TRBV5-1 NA CASSRPPNTEAFF TGCGCCAGCAGCCGACCGCCGAACACTGAAGCTTTCTTT